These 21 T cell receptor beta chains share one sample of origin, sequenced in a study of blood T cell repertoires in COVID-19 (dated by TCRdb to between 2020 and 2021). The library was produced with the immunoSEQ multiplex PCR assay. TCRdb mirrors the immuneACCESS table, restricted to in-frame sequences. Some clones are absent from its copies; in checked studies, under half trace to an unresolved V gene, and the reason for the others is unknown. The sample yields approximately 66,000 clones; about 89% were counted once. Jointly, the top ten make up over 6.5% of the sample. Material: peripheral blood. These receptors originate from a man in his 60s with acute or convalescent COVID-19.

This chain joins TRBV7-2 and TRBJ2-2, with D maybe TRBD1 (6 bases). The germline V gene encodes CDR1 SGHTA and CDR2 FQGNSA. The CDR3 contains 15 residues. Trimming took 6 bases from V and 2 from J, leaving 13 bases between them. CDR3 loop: CASSLWTENTGELFF. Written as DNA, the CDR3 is TGTGCCAGCAGTTTATGGACAGAAAACACCGGGGAGCTGTTTTTT.

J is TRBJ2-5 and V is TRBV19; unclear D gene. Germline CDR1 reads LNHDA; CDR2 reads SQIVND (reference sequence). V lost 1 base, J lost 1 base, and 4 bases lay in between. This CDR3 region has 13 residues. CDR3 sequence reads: CASSIVAQETQYF. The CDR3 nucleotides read TGTGCCAGTAGTATAGTAGCCCAAGAGACCCAGTACTTC.

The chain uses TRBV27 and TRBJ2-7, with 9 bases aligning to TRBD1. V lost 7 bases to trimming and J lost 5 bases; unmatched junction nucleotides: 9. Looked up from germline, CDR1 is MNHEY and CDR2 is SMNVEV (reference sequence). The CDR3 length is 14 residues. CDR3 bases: TGTGCCAGCAAGCCGGGGACAGGGCCGCACGAGCAGTACTTC. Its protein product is CASKPGTGPHEQYF.

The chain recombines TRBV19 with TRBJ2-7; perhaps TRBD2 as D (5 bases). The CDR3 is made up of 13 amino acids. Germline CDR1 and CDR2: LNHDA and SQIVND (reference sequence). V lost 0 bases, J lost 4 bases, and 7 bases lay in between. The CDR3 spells CASSIEGAYEQYF. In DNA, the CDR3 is TGTGCCAGTAGTATAGAGGGAGCGTACGAGCAGTACTTC.

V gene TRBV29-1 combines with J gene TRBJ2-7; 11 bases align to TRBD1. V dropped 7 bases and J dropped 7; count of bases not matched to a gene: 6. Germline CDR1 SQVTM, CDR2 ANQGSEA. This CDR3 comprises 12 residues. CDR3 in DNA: TGCAGCGCCGGGACAGGGGGTAGAGAGCAGTACTTC. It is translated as CSAGTGGREQYF.

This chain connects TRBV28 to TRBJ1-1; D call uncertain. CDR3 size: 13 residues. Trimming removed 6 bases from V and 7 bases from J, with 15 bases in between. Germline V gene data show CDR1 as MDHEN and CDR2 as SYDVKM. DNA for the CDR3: TGTGCCAGCAGGACCCAACGGGATTTTGAAGCTTTCTTT. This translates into CASRTQRDFEAFF.

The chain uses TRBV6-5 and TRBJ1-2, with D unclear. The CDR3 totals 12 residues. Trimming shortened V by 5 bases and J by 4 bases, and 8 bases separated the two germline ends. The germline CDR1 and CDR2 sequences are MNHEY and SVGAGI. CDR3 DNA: TGTGCCAGCAGTCTCCTTCTCTATGGCTACACCTTC. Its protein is CASSLLLYGYTF.

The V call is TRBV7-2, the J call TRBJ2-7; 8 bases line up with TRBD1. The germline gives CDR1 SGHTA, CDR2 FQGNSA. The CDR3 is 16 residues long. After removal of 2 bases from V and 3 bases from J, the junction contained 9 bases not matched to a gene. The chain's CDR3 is CASSLMLGTGNYEQYF. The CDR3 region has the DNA TGTGCCAGCAGCTTAATGTTAGGGACAGGAAACTACGAGCAGTACTTC.

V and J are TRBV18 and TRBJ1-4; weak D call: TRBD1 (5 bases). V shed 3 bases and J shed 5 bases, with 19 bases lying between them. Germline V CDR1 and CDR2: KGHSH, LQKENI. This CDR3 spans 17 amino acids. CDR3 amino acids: CASSPSGAGTLNEKLFF. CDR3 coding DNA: TGTGCCAGCTCACCCTCTGGGGCCGGGACTTTAAATGAAAAACTGTTTTTT.

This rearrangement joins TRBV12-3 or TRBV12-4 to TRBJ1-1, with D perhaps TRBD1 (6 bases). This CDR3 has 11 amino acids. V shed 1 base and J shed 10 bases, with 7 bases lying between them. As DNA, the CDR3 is TGTGCCAGCAGTTTAGGGGACACAGCTTTCTTT. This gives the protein CASSLGDTAFF.

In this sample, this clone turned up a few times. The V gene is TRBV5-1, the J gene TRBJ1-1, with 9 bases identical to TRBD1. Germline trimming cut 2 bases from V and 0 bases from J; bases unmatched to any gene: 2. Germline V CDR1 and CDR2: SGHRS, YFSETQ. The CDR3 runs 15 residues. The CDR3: CASSFTGGMNTEAFF. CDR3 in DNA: TGCGCCAGCAGCTTTACAGGGGGCATGAACACTGAAGCTTTCTTT. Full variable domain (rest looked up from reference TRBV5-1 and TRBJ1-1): KAGVTQTPRYLIKTRGQQVTLSCSPISGHRSVSWYQQTPGQGLQFLFEYFSETQRNKGNFPGRFSGRQFSNSRSEMNVSTLELGDSALYLCASSFTGGMNTEAFFGQGTRLTVV.

CDR3 nucleotides: TGTGCCAGCAGCGTAGCTTGGACTAGCGGGGGCAATGAGCAGTTCTTC. It specifies CASSVAWTSGGNEQFF. V gene TRBV9 combines with J gene TRBJ2-1, with TRBD2 identical over 13 bases. With V trimmed by 0 bases and J by 6 bases, 3 bases remained unmatched. Germline V lookup: CDR1 SGDLS, CDR2 YYNGEE. There are 16 residues in the CDR3.

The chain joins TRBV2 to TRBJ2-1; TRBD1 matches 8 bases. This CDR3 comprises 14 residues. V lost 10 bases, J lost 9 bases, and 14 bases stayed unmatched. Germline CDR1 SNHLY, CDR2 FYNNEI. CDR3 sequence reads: CANHPGQAMSEQFF. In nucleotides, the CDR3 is TGTGCCAACCACCCGGGACAGGCCATGAGTGAGCAGTTCTTC.

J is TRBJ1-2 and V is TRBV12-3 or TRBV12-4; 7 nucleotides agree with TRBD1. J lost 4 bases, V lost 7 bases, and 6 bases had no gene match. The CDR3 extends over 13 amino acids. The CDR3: CASKPGQIYGYTF. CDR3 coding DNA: TGTGCCAGCAAACCGGGACAGATCTATGGCTACACCTTC.

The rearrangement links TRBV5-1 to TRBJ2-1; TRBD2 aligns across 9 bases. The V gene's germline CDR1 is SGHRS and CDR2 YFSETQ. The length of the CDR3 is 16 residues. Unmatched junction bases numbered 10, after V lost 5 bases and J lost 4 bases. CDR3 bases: TGCGCCAGCAGAGCACTAGCGGGCAATATTTACAATGAGCAGTTCTTC. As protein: CASRALAGNIYNEQFF. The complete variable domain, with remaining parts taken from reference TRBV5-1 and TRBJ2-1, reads KAGVTQTPRYLIKTRGQQVTLSCSPISGHRSVSWYQQTPGQGLQFLFEYFSETQRNKGNFPGRFSGRQFSNSRSEMNVSTLELGDSALYLCASRALAGNIYNEQFFGPGTRLTVL.

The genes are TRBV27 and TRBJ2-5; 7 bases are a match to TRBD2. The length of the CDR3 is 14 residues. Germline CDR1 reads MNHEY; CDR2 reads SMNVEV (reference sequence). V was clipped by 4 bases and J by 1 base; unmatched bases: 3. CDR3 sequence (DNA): TGTGCCAGCAGTTGGGGGGGAGGCCAAGAGACCCAGTACTTC. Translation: CASSWGGGQETQYF.

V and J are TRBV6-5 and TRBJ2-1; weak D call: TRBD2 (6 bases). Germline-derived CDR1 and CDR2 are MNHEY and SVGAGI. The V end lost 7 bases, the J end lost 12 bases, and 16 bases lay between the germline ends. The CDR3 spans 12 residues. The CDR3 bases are TGTGCCAGCAAGGAGGGACTCCACCCGCAGTTCTTC. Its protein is CASKEGLHPQFF.

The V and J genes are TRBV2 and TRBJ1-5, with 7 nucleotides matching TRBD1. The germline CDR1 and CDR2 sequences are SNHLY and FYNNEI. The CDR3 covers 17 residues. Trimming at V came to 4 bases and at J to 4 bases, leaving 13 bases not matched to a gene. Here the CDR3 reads CASSAAKGGQDNQPQHF. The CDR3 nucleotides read TGTGCCAGCAGTGCGGCCAAAGGAGGACAGGATAATCAGCCCCAGCATTTT.

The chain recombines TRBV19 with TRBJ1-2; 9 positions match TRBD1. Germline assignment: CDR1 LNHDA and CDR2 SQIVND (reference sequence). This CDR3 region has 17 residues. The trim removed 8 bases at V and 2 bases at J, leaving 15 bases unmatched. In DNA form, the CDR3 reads TGTGCCAGTTATCTCCCCGCCGGGACAGGGCCCAACTATGGCTACACCTTC. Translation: CASYLPAGTGPNYGYTF.

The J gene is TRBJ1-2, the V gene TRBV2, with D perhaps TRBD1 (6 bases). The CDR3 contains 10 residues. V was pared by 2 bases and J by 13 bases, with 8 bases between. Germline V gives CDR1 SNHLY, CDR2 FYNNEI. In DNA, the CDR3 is TGTGCCAGCAGTGAAAGGGGGACCACCTTC. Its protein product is CASSERGTTF. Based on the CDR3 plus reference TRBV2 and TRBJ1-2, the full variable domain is EPEVTQTPSHQVTQMGQEVILRCVPISNHLYFYWYRQILGQKVEFLVSFYNNEISEKSEIFDDQFSVERPDGSNFTLKIRSTKLEDSAMYFCASSERGTTFGSGTRLTVV.

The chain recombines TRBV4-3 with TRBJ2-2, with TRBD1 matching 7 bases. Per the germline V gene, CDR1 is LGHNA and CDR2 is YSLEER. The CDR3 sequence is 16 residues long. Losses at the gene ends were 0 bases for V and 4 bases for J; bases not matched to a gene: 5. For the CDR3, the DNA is TGCGCCAGCAGCCAAGATTCGGGACAGTTCACCGGGGAGCTGTTTTTT. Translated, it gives CASSQDSGQFTGELFF.